These 8 T cell receptor beta chains originate from one sample sequenced in a study of OX40 agonist ivuxolimab in advanced cancers. Repertoires were generated with immunoSEQ multiplex PCR, while TCRdb's copy carries only in-frame clones and drops some. The sample carries 65,000 to 85,000 clones, about 90% recorded once. The sequencing here drew on CD4+ or CD8+ T cells sorted from blood, taken in a trial of the OX40 agonist ivuxolimab. All receptors derive from an adult with an advanced solid tumor such as melanoma, head and neck, liver or kidney cancer.

The chain combines TRBV6-6 with TRBJ1-2; D gene ambiguous. From germline, CDR1 is MNHNY and CDR2 SVGAGI (reference sequence). This CDR3 is 14 amino acids long. The V gene lost 2 bases and the J gene lost 8 bases, with 15 bases spanning the gap. For the CDR3, the DNA is TGTGCCAGCAGTTACCCTAGCCTCCGGGTAGGCTACACCTTC. Protein sequence: CASSYPSLRVGYTF.

The chain links TRBV5-1 to TRBJ2-2; D unclear. Germline V gene sequence: CDR1 SGHRS, CDR2 YFSETQ. V was trimmed by 0 bases and J by 8 bases, leaving 8 bases between them. The CDR3 contains 13 residues. CDR3 residues: CASSLESSGELFF. DNA for the CDR3: TGCGCCAGCAGCTTGGAATCATCGGGGGAGCTGTTTTTT.

The chain employs TRBV7-6 and TRBJ2-3, with D perhaps matching TRBD2 (7 bases). V was pared by 3 bases and J by 2 bases, with 15 bases between. CDR3 length: 16 amino acids. Looked up from germline, CDR1 is SGHVS and CDR2 is FNYEAQ. CDR3 DNA: TGTGCCAGCAGCTTTGGGGGAGGGGGGACCACAGATACGCAGTATTTT. Translation gives CASSFGGGGTTDTQYF. Looking up the rest from reference TRBV7-6 and TRBJ2-3 gives the full variable domain: GAGVSQSPRYKVTKRGQDVALRCDPISGHVSLYWYRQALGQGPEFLTYFNYEAQQDKSGLPNDRFSAERPEGSISTLTIQRTEQRDSAMYRCASSFGGGGTTDTQYFGPGTRLTVL.

This clone appeared a single time. The J gene is TRBJ2-7, the V gene TRBV4-3; tentatively, D is TRBD2 (7 bases). Trimming pared 0 bases from V and 1 base from J, leaving 16 bases between. Germline-derived CDR1 and CDR2 are LGHNA and YSLEER. The CDR3 sequence is 17 residues long. CDR3 loop: CASSQDLRGLQSYEQYF. Written as DNA, the CDR3 is TGCGCCAGCAGCCAAGATCTGCGGGGGCTGCAATCCTACGAGCAGTACTTC.

The rearrangement joins TRBV9 to TRBJ2-2; D gene uncertain. Trimming left V 7 bases short and J 5 bases short, with 6 bases between. The germline V gene has CDR1 SGDLS and CDR2 YYNGEE. The length of the CDR3 is 11 residues. The CDR3 here is CASARTGELFF. CDR3 DNA: TGTGCCAGCGCGCGAACCGGGGAGCTGTTTTTT.

V usage is TRBV5-4 and J usage is TRBJ2-7; 10 bases agree with TRBD1. CDR3 length: 15 amino acids. The V and J ends lost 4 bases and 4 bases, in that order; junction bases with no gene match: 8. The germline gives CDR1 SGHNT, CDR2 YYREEE (reference sequence). The CDR3 nucleotides read TGTGCCAGCAGCCTAGGGACAGGGGAAGGTTACGAGCAGTACTTC. This codes for CASSLGTGEGYEQYF.

This clone was seen only a few times. The rearrangement uses TRBV9 and TRBJ1-1; TRBD1 aligns across 8 bases. Germline CDR1 is SGDLS and CDR2 is YYNGEE. The V segment lost 1 base and the J segment 4 bases; nucleotides outside the gene matches: 6. The CDR3 covers 15 residues. The CDR3 region has the DNA TGTGCCAGCAGCGTATTCGAGACAGGGGTCACTGAAGCTTTCTTT. It is translated as CASSVFETGVTEAFF.

The J gene is TRBJ2-1, the V gene TRBV9; 8 bases are shared with TRBD2. The germline gives CDR1 SGDLS, CDR2 YYNGEE. The CDR3 sequence is 17 residues long. Trimming took 2 bases from V and 0 from J; bases not matched to a gene: 7. CDR3 coding DNA: TGTGCCAGCAGCGTGGGGCGGAGCGGGAGCTCCTACAATGAGCAGTTCTTC. Residues: CASSVGRSGSSYNEQFF.